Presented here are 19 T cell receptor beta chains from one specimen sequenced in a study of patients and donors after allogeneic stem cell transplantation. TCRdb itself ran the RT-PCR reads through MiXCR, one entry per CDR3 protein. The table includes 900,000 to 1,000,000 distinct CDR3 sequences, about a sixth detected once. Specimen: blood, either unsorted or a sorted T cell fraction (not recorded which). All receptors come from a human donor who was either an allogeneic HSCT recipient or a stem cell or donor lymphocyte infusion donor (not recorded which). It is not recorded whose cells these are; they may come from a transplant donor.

CDR3 protein: CASSLSGLPNTGELFF. The CDR3 DNA is TGCGCCAGCAGCCTGTCGGGACTACCTAACACCGGGGAGCTGTTTTTT. The chain links TRBV5-1 to TRBJ2-2; TRBD2 aligns across 7 bases. CDR1 SGHRS and CDR2 YFSETQ come from the germline V gene. The ends lost 4 bases at V and 2 bases at J; junction bases unmatched: 8. The CDR3 is 16 residues long.

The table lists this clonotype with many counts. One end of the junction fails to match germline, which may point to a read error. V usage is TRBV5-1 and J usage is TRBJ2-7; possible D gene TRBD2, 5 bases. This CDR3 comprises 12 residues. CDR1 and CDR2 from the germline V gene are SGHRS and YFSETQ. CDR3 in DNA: TGTGCCAGCAGCTTAGAGGGCTACGAGCAGTACTTC. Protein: CASSLEGYEQYF. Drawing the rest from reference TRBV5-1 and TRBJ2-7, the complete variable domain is KAGVTQTPRYLIKTRGQQVTLSCSPISGHRSVSWYQQTPGQGLQFLFEYFSETQRNKGNFPGRFSGRQFSNSRSEMNVSTLELGDSALYLCASSLEGYEQYFGPGTRLTVT.

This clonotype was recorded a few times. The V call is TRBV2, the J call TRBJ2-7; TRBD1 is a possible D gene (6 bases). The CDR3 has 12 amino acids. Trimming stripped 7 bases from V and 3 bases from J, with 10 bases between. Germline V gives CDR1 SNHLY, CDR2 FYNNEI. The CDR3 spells CASTGDHYEQYF. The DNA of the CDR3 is TGTGCCAGCACAGGGGACCACTACGAGCAGTACTTC.

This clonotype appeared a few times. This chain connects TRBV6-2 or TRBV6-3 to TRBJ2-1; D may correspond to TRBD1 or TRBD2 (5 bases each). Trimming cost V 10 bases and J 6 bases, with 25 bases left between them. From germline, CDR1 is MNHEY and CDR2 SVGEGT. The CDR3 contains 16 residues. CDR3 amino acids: CATHTIGTPRGNEQFF. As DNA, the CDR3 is TGTGCCACACACACAATTGGGACCCCCCGGGGCAATGAGCAGTTCTTC.

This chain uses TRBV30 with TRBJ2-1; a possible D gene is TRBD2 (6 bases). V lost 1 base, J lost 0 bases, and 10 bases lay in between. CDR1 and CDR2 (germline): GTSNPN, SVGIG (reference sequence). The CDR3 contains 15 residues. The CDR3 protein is CAWSDDGGSYNEQFF. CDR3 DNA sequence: TGTGCCTGGAGTGATGACGGGGGCTCCTACAATGAGCAGTTCTTC.

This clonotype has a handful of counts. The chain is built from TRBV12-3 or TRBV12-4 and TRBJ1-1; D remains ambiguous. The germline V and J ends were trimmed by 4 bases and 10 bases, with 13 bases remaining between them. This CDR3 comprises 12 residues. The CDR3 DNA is TGTGCCAGCAGTTCCGGACCTGAACGAGCTTTCTTT. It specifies CASSSGPERAFF.

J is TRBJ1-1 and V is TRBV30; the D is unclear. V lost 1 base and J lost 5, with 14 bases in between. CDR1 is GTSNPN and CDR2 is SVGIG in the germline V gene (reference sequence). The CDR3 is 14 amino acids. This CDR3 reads CAWSEAGLWTEAFF. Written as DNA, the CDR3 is TGTGCCTGGAGTGAGGCAGGACTGTGGACTGAAGCTTTCTTT.

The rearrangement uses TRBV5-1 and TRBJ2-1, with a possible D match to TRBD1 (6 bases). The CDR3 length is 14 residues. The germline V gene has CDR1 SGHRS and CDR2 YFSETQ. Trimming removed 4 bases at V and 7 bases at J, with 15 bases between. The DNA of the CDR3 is TGCGCCAGCAGCCAAACGACAGGAGCTAATGAGCAGTTCTTC. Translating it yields CASSQTTGANEQFF.

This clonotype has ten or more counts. Here the CDR3 reads CAISEPDPRGTDTQYF. The CDR3 DNA reads as TGTGCCATCAGTGAACCGGACCCCCGAGGCACAGATACGCAGTATTTT. This sequence joins TRBV10-3 and TRBJ2-3; D is ambiguous. The CDR3 sequence is 16 residues long. Germline-derived CDR1 and CDR2 are ENHRY and SYGVKD. The V end was cut by 3 bases, the J end by 1 base, with 14 bases between.

CDR3 loop: CAWALSNTEAFF. As DNA, the CDR3 is TGTGCCTGGGCTCTTTCAAACACTGAAGCTTTCTTT. The chain recombines TRBV30 with TRBJ1-1; no reliable D call. The germline gives CDR1 GTSNPN, CDR2 SVGIG (reference sequence). The length of the CDR3 is 12 residues. Trimming removed 5 bases at V and 2 bases at J, with 9 bases between.

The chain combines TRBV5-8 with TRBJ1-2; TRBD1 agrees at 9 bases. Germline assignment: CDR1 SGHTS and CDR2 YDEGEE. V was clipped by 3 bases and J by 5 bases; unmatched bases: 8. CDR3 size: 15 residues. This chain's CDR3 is CASSSIGTGSYGYTF. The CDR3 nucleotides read TGTGCCAGCAGCTCCATCGGGACAGGGTCTTATGGCTACACCTTC.

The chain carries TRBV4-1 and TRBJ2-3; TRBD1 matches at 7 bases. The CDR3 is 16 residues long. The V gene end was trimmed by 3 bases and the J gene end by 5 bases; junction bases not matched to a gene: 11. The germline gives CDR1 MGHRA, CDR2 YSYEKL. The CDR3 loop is CASSHEDRSRGDTQYF. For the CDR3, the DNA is TGCGCCAGCAGCCATGAGGACAGGTCCAGGGGAGATACGCAGTATTTT.

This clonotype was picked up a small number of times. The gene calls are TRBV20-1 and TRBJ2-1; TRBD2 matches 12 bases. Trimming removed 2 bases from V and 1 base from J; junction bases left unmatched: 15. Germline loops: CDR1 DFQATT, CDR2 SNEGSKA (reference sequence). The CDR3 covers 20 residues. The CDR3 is CSARPDGLAGGPWSYNEQFF. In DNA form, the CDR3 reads TGCAGTGCTAGACCTGATGGCCTAGCGGGAGGGCCATGGTCCTACAATGAGCAGTTCTTC.

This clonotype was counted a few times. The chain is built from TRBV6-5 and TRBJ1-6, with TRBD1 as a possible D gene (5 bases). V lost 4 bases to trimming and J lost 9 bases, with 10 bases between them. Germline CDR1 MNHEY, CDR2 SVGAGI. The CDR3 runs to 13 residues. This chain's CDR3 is CASSLQDGSPLHF. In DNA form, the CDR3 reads TGTGCCAGCAGTTTACAGGACGGTTCACCCCTCCACTTT.

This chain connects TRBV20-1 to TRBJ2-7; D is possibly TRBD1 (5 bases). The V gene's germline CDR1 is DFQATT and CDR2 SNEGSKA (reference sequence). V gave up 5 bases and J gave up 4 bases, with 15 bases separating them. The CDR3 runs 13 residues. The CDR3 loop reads CSAGARALYEQYF. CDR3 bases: TGCAGTGCTGGTGCCAGGGCGTTATACGAGCAGTACTTC.

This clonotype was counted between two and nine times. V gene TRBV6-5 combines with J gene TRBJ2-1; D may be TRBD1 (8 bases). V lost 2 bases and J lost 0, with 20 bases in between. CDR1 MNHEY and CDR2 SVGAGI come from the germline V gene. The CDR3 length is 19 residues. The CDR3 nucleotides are TGTGCCAGCAGTTACGAAACAGGGGGACGCGGGAGCTCCTACAATGAGCAGTTCTTC. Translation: CASSYETGGRGSSYNEQFF.

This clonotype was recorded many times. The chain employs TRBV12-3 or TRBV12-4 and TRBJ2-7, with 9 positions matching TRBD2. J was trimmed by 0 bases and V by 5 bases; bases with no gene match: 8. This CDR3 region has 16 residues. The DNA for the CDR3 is TGTGCCAGCAGTCCAGGGACTAGCAGCATCTCCTACGAGCAGTACTTC. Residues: CASSPGTSSISYEQYF.

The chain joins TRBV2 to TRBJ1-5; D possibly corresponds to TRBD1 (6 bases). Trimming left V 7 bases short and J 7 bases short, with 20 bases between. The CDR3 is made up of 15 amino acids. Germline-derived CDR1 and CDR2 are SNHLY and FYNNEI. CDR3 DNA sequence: TGTGCCAGCACCCAAAGGTGGGGGGCAGGGCAGCCCCAGCATTTT. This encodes CASTQRWGAGQPQHF.

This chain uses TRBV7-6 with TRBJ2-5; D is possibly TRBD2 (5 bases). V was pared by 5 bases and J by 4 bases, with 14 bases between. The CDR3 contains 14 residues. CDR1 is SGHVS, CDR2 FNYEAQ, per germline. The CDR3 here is CASSLGLPPETQYF. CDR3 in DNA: TGTGCCAGCAGCCTTGGACTGCCCCCAGAGACCCAGTACTTC. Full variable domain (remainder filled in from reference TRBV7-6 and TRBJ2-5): GAGVSQSPRYKVTKRGQDVALRCDPISGHVSLYWYRQALGQGPEFLTYFNYEAQQDKSGLPNDRFSAERPEGSISTLTIQRTEQRDSAMYRCASSLGLPPETQYFGPGTRLLVL.